This T cell receptor beta chain was documented in a study of T-cell memory formation after mild COVID-19. Study as a whole: TCR clusters mostly belonged to single donors. General observations from the study: Contracting clones, day 15 to 85, had balanced CD4/CD8, and later expanders favored CD4+. The second-wave clones peaking on day 37 were not confirmed as SARS-CoV-2-specific.

Employing constant-segment primers, 5'RACE generated TCR alpha and TCR beta cDNA libraries bearing sample barcodes and UMIs. TCRdb analysed the 5' RACE reads with MiXCR anew, one entry per CDR3 protein. The sample shows 40,000 to 60,000 distinct CDR3 sequences, over 8.5% of them seen only once. CDR3 length: 14 residues. Germline CDR1 is DFQATT and CDR2 is SNEGSKA (reference sequence). V lost 2 bases and J lost 8, with 16 bases in between. This clonotype appeared a few times. Its antigen remains unidentified. This chain joins TRBV20-1 and TRBJ2-1; D gene ambiguous. This TCR derives from an adult woman who had mild COVID-19 (a few samples of this study predate the infection). Cell type and time point are not known. Sequencing used PBMCs or a T cell subset sorted from them (not recorded which). CDR3 nucleotide sequence: TGCAGTGCTAGAATGAGCGCCTTCGGACATGAGCAGTTCTTC. Encoded protein: CSARMSAFGHEQFF.